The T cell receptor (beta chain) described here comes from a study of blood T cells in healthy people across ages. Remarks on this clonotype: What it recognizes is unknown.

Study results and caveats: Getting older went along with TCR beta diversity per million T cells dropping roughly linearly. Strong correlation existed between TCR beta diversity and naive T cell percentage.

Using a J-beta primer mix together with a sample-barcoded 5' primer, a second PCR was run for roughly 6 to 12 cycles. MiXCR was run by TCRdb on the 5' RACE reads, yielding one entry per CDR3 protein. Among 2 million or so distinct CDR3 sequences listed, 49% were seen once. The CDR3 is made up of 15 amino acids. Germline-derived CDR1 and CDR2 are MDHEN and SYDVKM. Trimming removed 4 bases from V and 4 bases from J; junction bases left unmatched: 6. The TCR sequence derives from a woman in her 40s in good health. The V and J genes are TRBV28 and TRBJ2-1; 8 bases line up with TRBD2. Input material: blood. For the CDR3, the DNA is TGTGCCAGCAGTTCTCCACGCGGGGGGTACAATGAGCAGTTCTTC. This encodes CASSSPRGGYNEQFF.